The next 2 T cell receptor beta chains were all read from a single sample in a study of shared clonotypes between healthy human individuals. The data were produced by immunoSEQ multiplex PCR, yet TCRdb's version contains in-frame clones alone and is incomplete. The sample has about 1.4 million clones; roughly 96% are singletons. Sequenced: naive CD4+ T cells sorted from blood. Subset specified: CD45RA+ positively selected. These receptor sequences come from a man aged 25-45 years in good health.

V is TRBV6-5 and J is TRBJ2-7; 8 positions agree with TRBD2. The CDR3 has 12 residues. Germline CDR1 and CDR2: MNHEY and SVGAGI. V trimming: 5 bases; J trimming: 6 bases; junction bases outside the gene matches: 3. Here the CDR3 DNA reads TGTGCCAGCAGTGGACGGGGGGGCGAGCAGTACTTC. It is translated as CASSGRGGEQYF.

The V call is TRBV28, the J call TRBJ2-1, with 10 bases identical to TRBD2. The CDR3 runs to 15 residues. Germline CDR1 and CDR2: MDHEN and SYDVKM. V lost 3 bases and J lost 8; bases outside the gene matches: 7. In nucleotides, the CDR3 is TGTGCCAGCAGTTTCCCTAGCGGGAGATTCTATGAGCAGTTCTTC. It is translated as CASSFPSGRFYEQFF. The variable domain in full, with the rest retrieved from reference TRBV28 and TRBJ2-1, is DVKVTQSSRYLVKRTGEKVFLECVQDMDHENMFWYRQDPGLGLRLIYFSYDVKMKEKGDIPEGYSVSREKKERFSLILESASTNQTSMYLCASSFPSGRFYEQFFGPGTRLTVL.